These T cell receptor beta chains were read from a single sample in a study of radiation and T cells in renal cell carcinoma. Clones were sequenced by immunoSEQ multiplex PCR, and TCRdb holds only the in-frame ones, with some missing. The sample yields about 130,000 clones, 75% to 85% seen once. The sample in question was blood, obtained from a patient whose treatment included radiotherapy and nephrectomy. These receptors were taken from a woman aged 60-70 years with renal cell carcinoma. The CDR3 runs from the conserved cysteine through the conserved F or W. A D gene is named only where the DNA matches it firmly. Clone size is shown for a subset of rows, as once, few, many or a class of expanded clone.

V: TRBV7-9
D: TRBD1
size: NA
J: TRBJ2-1
DNA: TGTGCCAGCAGCTTGGGCTACCGGGACAGCTCCTACAATGAGCAGTTCTTC
CDR3: CASSLGYRDSSYNEQFF

V: TRBV10-3
D: NA
size: NA
J: TRBJ2-7
DNA: TGTGCCATCAGTGGAAGGAGAGATGCCTACGAGCAGTACTTC
CDR3: CAISGRRDAYEQYF

V: TRBV25-1
D: TRBD1
size: NA
J: TRBJ2-5
DNA: TGTGCCAGCAGTGGACAGGGGATGGAAGAGACCCAGTACTTC
CDR3: CASSGQGMEETQYF

V: TRBV7-2
D: NA
size: once
J: TRBJ1-5
DNA: TGTGCCAGCAGCTTAGTCGGGGGGCAGGGGTACAGGACCCAGCATTTT
CDR3: CASSLVGGQGYRTQHF

V: TRBV7-2
D: NA
size: NA
J: TRBJ2-7
DNA: TGTGCCAGCAGCTTCCGGGGCCGCGAGCAGTACTTC
CDR3: CASSFRGREQYF

V: TRBV7-3
D: NA
size: few
J: TRBJ1-6
DNA: TGTGCCAGCAGTTCAAACTATAATTCACCCCTCCACTTT
CDR3: CASSSNYNSPLHF

V: TRBV15
D: NA
size: NA
J: TRBJ2-1
DNA: TGTGCCACCAGCAGAGAAACGGGTGAGCAGTTCTTC
CDR3: CATSRETGEQFF

V: TRBV5-1
D: NA
size: NA
J: TRBJ2-6
DNA: TGCGCCAGCAGCTTGGACGGAAGTGTCTCTGGGGCCAACGTCCTGACTTTC
CDR3: CASSLDGSVSGANVLTF

V: TRBV7-9
D: TRBD1
size: few
J: TRBJ1-4
DNA: TGTGCCAGCAGCTTAGGACAGGGTAATGAAAAACTGTTTTTT
CDR3: CASSLGQGNEKLFF

V: TRBV18
D: NA
size: NA
J: TRBJ1-4
DNA: TGTGCCAGCTCACCACCAGGGGCAACTAATGAAAAACTGTTTTTT
CDR3: CASSPPGATNEKLFF

V: TRBV6-5
D: NA
size: NA
J: TRBJ2-3
DNA: TGTGCCAGCAGTTACCCCCCGAAGGGGACGCAGTATTTT
CDR3: CASSYPPKGTQYF

V: TRBV2
D: TRBD1
size: once
J: TRBJ1-2
DNA: TGTGCCAGCAGTGACGACAGGGGTAGCCTCTATGGCTACACCTTC
CDR3: CASSDDRGSLYGYTF

V: TRBV19
D: NA
size: NA
J: TRBJ1-3
DNA: TGTGCCAGCCGAGGCTCTGGAAACACCATATATTTT
CDR3: CASRGSGNTIYF

V: TRBV5-5
D: NA
size: few
J: TRBJ2-1
DNA: TGTGCCAGCAGCCCATCGATAACAGGTTCCTACAATGAGCAGTTCTTC
CDR3: CASSPSITGSYNEQFF

V: TRBV29-1
D: NA
size: NA
J: TRBJ2-7
DNA: TGCAGCGTTGGGGACGGGAGTTGGTACGAGCAGTACTTC
CDR3: CSVGDGSWYEQYF

V: TRBV29-1
D: NA
size: NA
J: TRBJ1-1
DNA: TGCAGTGCCAGGTCGAACACTGAAGCTTTCTTT
CDR3: CSARSNTEAFF

V: TRBV5-3
D: NA
size: NA
J: TRBJ2-7
DNA: TGTGCCAGAAGCTTGGTCGGGGTTCGGGACACCGATTATTACGAGCAGTACTTC
CDR3: CARSLVGVRDTDYYEQYF

V: TRBV30
D: NA
size: NA
J: TRBJ1-2
DNA: TGTGCCTGGATTGTACAAGGGGACGGAGGCTACACCTTC
CDR3: CAWIVQGDGGYTF

V: TRBV9
D: NA
size: once
J: TRBJ1-3
DNA: TGTGCCAGCAGCGTAGACGTAGGAGGGTCCTTCTCTGGAAACACCATATATTTT
CDR3: CASSVDVGGSFSGNTIYF

V: TRBV4-1
D: NA
size: NA
J: TRBJ2-7
DNA: TGCGCCAGCAGCCAAGTGGAGGACCCCGCCTACGAGCAGTACTTC
CDR3: CASSQVEDPAYEQYF

V: TRBV7-8
D: TRBD1
size: NA
J: TRBJ1-5
DNA: TGTGCCAGCAGCTTAGGTCGAGGGGGCCAGCCCCAGCATTTT
CDR3: CASSLGRGGQPQHF

V: TRBV2
D: NA
size: NA
J: TRBJ1-2
DNA: TGTGCCAGCAACGGGATGGGTTCTGGCTACACCTTC
CDR3: CASNGMGSGYTF

V: TRBV6-1
D: NA
size: NA
J: TRBJ2-5
DNA: TGTGCCAGCAGTCCTGGGGGGGCCGCGGAGACCCAGTACTTC
CDR3: CASSPGGAAETQYF

V: TRBV5-1
D: NA
size: NA
J: TRBJ2-3
DNA: TGCGCCAGCAGCTTGGTCGGTTCCACAGATACGCAGTATTTT
CDR3: CASSLVGSTDTQYF

V: TRBV5-1
D: TRBD2
size: NA
J: TRBJ2-7
DNA: TGCGCCAGCAGCGTTGGCGGGGGGGCCTCTACGAAGCAGTACTTC
CDR3: CASSVGGGASTKQYF

V: TRBV5-4
D: NA
size: NA
J: TRBJ2-7
DNA: TGTGCCAGCAGTCGGACCGGTTCCTACGAGCAGTACTTC
CDR3: CASSRTGSYEQYF

V: TRBV7-9
D: NA
size: NA
J: TRBJ2-5
DNA: TGTGCCAGCAGCTTAGGGGGTCTGGGGGAGGAAGAGACCCAGTACTTC
CDR3: CASSLGGLGEEETQYF

V: TRBV2
D: NA
size: once
J: TRBJ2-5
DNA: TGTGCCAGCAGTGAAAGCGCGAGCCGCCTAGAGACCCAGTACTTC
CDR3: CASSESASRLETQYF

V: TRBV7-9
D: NA
size: NA
J: TRBJ1-5
DNA: TGTGCCAGCAGCTTAAGTTTACAGCCCCAGCATTTT
CDR3: CASSLSLQPQHF

V: TRBV6-5
D: NA
size: NA
J: TRBJ2-7
DNA: TGTGCCAGCAGAACAGGCTACGAGCAGTACTTC
CDR3: CASRTGYEQYF

V: TRBV9
D: NA
size: NA
J: TRBJ2-3
DNA: TGTGCCAGCAGCTCCAGCACAGATACGCAGTATTTT
CDR3: CASSSSTDTQYF

V: TRBV19
D: TRBD1
size: NA
J: TRBJ1-4
DNA: TGTGCCAGTAGGCCGGGACAGGGCAGAAGCGAAAAACTGTTTTTT
CDR3: CASRPGQGRSEKLFF

V: TRBV14
D: NA
size: NA
J: TRBJ2-7
DNA: TGTGCCAGCAGCCAACTTACCTACGAGCAGTACTTC
CDR3: CASSQLTYEQYF

V: TRBV9
D: TRBD2
size: NA
J: TRBJ2-5
DNA: TGTGCCAGCAGCGTGACTAGCGAGGTCCAAGAGACCCAGTACTTC
CDR3: CASSVTSEVQETQYF

V: TRBV2
D: TRBD2
size: NA
J: TRBJ2-2
DNA: TGTGCCAGCAGTGATATTAGCGGGGCTACCGGGGAGCTGTTTTTT
CDR3: CASSDISGATGELFF

V: TRBV2
D: TRBD1
size: few
J: TRBJ1-2
DNA: TGTGCCAGCAAGGCGGGACAGGGGGGCTACTATGGCTACACCTTC
CDR3: CASKAGQGGYYGYTF

V: TRBV28
D: TRBD1
size: NA
J: TRBJ1-2
DNA: TGTGCCAGCAGTTCTATCCCGACAGGGTTTGGTGGCTACACCTTC
CDR3: CASSSIPTGFGGYTF

V: TRBV5-4
D: NA
size: NA
J: TRBJ1-1
DNA: TGTGCCAGCAGCGACTCTTTAACCGTAGCCCCTGAAGCTTTCTTT
CDR3: CASSDSLTVAPEAFF

V: TRBV7-2
D: TRBD1
size: NA
J: TRBJ1-3
DNA: TGTGCCAGCAGCCGCGGGACAGCGGGAAACACCATATATTTT
CDR3: CASSRGTAGNTIYF

V: TRBV19
D: NA
size: NA
J: TRBJ2-7
DNA: TGTGCCAGTAGTATACAGGTTACCTACGAGCAGTACTTC
CDR3: CASSIQVTYEQYF

V: TRBV29-1
D: NA
size: NA
J: TRBJ1-1
DNA: TGCAGCGCCGGGGGGGTGGGTAACACTGAAGCTTTCTTT
CDR3: CSAGGVGNTEAFF